This T cell receptor (beta chain) was recovered during a study of CD8 T cells in ankylosing spondylitis. The CDR3 is 13 residues long. The germline V and J ends were trimmed by 5 bases and 1 base, with 7 bases remaining between them. In germline, CDR1 is LGHDT, CDR2 YNNKEL (reference sequence). Only a few counts were recorded for this clonotype. The antigen is not known. Findings and limits, study-wide: Ankylosing spondylitis blood appeared to be characterized by a TCR beta motif of 8 or 9 highly homologous variants. Prior work had noted some motif variants in reactive arthritis blood and synovial fluid. Clones tied to disease were said to be significantly enriched in matched ankylosing spondylitis synovial fluid.

Making the TCR beta libraries involved quantitative 5'-RACE with molecular barcodes. In TCRdb, the 5' RACE reads were re-called with MiXCR into one record per CDR3 protein. The repertoire holds about 420,000 distinct CDR3 sequences, about a fifth seen once, with 16% in the top ten. Material for sequencing was blood, either unsorted or a sorted T cell fraction (not recorded which). The rearrangement joins TRBV3-1 to TRBJ2-3; unclear D gene. The clonotype comes from a male donor with ankylosing spondylitis. The CDR3 region has the DNA TGTGCCAGCAGCACCCATGGCACAGATACGCAGTATTTT. As protein: CASSTHGTDTQYF.